These 22 T cell receptor beta chains were all obtained from the same sample, sequenced in a study of T cell responses to AZD1222 COVID-19 vaccine. Measured with immunoSEQ multiplex PCR; TCRdb has only the in-frame clones, and not every one. The table lists 75,000 to 85,000 clones, roughly 89% of them singletons, with around 10% in the top ten. Here the sequenced sample was peripheral blood, taken 28 days after the second AZD1222 dose. The receptors come from an adult who received the AZD1222 COVID-19 vaccine.

This clone has just one count. V usage is TRBV7-2 and J usage is TRBJ1-3; D uncertain. The germline V gene has CDR1 SGHTA and CDR2 FQGNSA. There are 15 residues in the CDR3. The V end lost 5 bases, the J end lost 0 bases, and 11 bases lay between the germline ends. CDR3 DNA: TGTGCCAGCAGCGTAGGAGGATACTCTGGAAACACCATATATTTT. Its protein product is CASSVGGYSGNTIYF.

The rearrangement joins TRBV30 to TRBJ1-2, with D possibly TRBD1 on 6 matching bases. Germline CDR1 and CDR2: GTSNPN and SVGIG (reference sequence). The CDR3 is made up of 12 amino acids. V lost 2 bases and J 8 bases, leaving 12 bases between the germline ends. This CDR3 is CAWSRQVLGYTF. For the CDR3, the DNA is TGTGCCTGGAGTCGACAGGTCCTAGGCTACACCTTC. The full variable domain, rest sourced from reference TRBV30 and TRBJ1-2, is SQTIHQWPATLVQPVGSPLSLECTVEGTSNPNLYWYRQAAGRGLQLLFYSVGIGQISSEVPQNLSASRPQDRQFILSSKKLLLSDSGFYLCAWSRQVLGYTFGSGTRLTVV.

This clone was counted only a few times. The chain recombines TRBV5-3 with TRBJ1-1; perhaps TRBD1 as D (5 bases). TRBV5-3 carries the ORF label, with uncertain function. The CDR3 runs 16 residues. The V gene lost 6 bases and the J gene lost 2 bases, with 20 bases spanning the gap. CDR3 region: CARIFDGAGFNTEAFF. For the CDR3, the DNA is TGTGCCAGAATCTTCGATGGGGCAGGGTTTAACACTGAAGCTTTCTTT.

As concerns this clone: Other DNA sequences in this specimen translate into the identical CDR3. V usage is TRBV7-2 and J usage is TRBJ2-7; 8 bases line up with TRBD1. J was trimmed by 2 bases and V by 1 base; bases with no gene match: 1. The germline V gene has CDR1 SGHTA and CDR2 FQGNSA. The CDR3 is 14 residues long. The CDR3 DNA follows: TGTGCCAGCAGCTTAGGGACAGGGACCTACGAGCAGTACTTC. Its translation: CASSLGTGTYEQYF.

J is TRBJ2-5 and V is TRBV29-1; 10 nucleotides line up with TRBD1. There are 12 residues in the CDR3. Germline-derived CDR1 and CDR2 are SQVTM and ANQGSEA. J lost 7 bases, V lost 7 bases, and 6 bases had no gene match. The CDR3 DNA sequence: TGCAGCGGCGGACAGGGGGTGGTGACCCAGTACTTC. Translation: CSGGQGVVTQYF.

This rearrangement joins TRBV15 to TRBJ1-6, with a weak D call TRBD1 (5 bases). V lost 5 bases to trimming and J lost 12 bases, with 14 bases between them. This CDR3 spans 13 amino acids. Germline V gene lookup returns CDR1 LNHNV and CDR2 YYDKDF (reference sequence). The CDR3 protein is CATSPRQRGPLHF. The CDR3 nucleotides read TGTGCCACCAGCCCAAGACAGAGGGGACCCCTCCACTTT.

This clone was picked up a small number of times. The gene calls are TRBV29-1 and TRBJ2-5; D is perhaps TRBD1 (5 bases). This CDR3 has 15 amino acids. Germline V gene sequence: CDR1 SQVTM, CDR2 ANQGSEA. V was shortened by 6 bases and J by 2 bases, with 19 bases between the two germline ends. The CDR3 nucleotides read TGCAGCGTGCGAGGCACAGGAAAAGAACAAGAGACCCAGTACTTC. Protein product: CSVRGTGKEQETQYF.

The table lists this clone with a few counts. CDR3 amino acids: CASSLGGTGGVGYTF. The CDR3 nucleotides are TGTGCCAGCAGCTTAGGGGGGACAGGGGGTGTCGGCTACACCTTC. This rearrangement joins TRBV11-2 to TRBJ1-2, with 11 bases identical to TRBD1. Unmatched junction bases numbered 6, after V lost 1 base and J lost 8 bases. Germline V gene lookup returns CDR1 SGHAT and CDR2 FQNNGV. The CDR3 is 15 residues long.

V usage is TRBV3-1 (or the pseudogene TRBV3-2) and J usage is TRBJ1-2; TRBD1 matches at 7 bases. With V trimmed by 1 base and J by 8 bases, 10 bases remained unmatched. Germline values: CDR1 LGHDT, CDR2 YNNKEL (reference sequence). The CDR3 is 15 amino acids. Here the CDR3 reads CASSQGKGAWGGYTF. In DNA form, the CDR3 reads TGTGCCAGCAGCCAAGGAAAGGGGGCTTGGGGAGGCTACACCTTC.

The chain uses TRBV7-9 and TRBJ2-7; no clear D. Germline CDR1 and CDR2: SEHNR and FQNEAQ (reference sequence). CDR3 length: 13 amino acids. V lost 0 bases and J lost 9, with 12 bases in between. DNA for the CDR3: TGTGCCAGCAGCTTAGCGTACATCTATGGGCAGTACTTC. Protein sequence: CASSLAYIYGQYF.

V and J are TRBV19 and TRBJ1-6; TRBD1 matches 7 bases. Germline CDR1 is LNHDA and CDR2 is SQIVND (reference sequence). CDR3 length equals 13 residues. With V trimmed by 5 bases and J by 10 bases, 5 bases remained unmatched. CDR3: CASSPGGPSPLHF. The CDR3 DNA sequence: TGTGCCAGTAGTCCAGGGGGACCCTCACCCCTCCACTTT.

V gene TRBV30 combines with J gene TRBJ1-5, with D tentatively TRBD1 (5 bases). CDR3 length: 13 residues. Germline lookup yields CDR1 GTSNPN and CDR2 SVGIG (reference sequence). V lost 1 base and J 4 bases, leaving 8 bases between the germline ends. DNA for the CDR3: TGTGCCTGGAGTGGACAGAGAAATCAGCCCCAGCATTTT. This codes for CAWSGQRNQPQHF.

The rearrangement joins TRBV7-2 to TRBJ2-7, with TRBD2 matching 8 bases. The CDR3 has 16 residues. Germline lookup yields CDR1 SGHTA and CDR2 FQGNSA. Trimming removed 5 bases from V and 0 bases from J; junction bases left unmatched: 9. This CDR3 reads CASSPGGSVSSYEQYF. The CDR3 region has the DNA TGTGCCAGCAGCCCGGGGGGGAGTGTCAGCTCCTACGAGCAGTACTTC.

This sequence joins TRBV3-1 (or the pseudogene TRBV3-2) and TRBJ2-7; D possibly uses TRBD1 or TRBD2 (5 bases each). The germline V gene has CDR1 LGHDT and CDR2 YNNKEL (reference sequence). V lost 5 bases, J lost 7 bases, and 15 bases lay in between. The CDR3 contains 13 residues. The CDR3 protein is CASSYGTLGEQYF. As DNA, the CDR3 is TGTGCCAGCAGCTATGGGACCCTCGGGGAGCAGTACTTC.

This chain joins TRBV7-9 and TRBJ2-7; no clear D. The V gene's germline CDR1 is SEHNR and CDR2 FQNEAQ (reference sequence). The CDR3 loop spans 12 amino acids. Trimming removed 5 bases from V and 3 bases from J, with 8 bases in between. CDR3 in amino acids: CASSPSNYEQYF. The CDR3 DNA is TGTGCCAGCAGCCCCTCCAACTACGAGCAGTACTTC.

The gene calls are TRBV3-1 (or the pseudogene TRBV3-2) and TRBJ2-1; TRBD2 aligns across 12 bases. The CDR3 runs to 15 residues. The germline V gene encodes CDR1 LGHDT and CDR2 YNNKEL (reference sequence). Germline trimming cut 4 bases from V and 6 bases from J; bases unmatched to any gene: 4. CDR3 sequence reads: CASSRGTSGFNEQFF. In DNA, the CDR3 is TGTGCCAGCAGCCGAGGGACTAGCGGGTTCAATGAGCAGTTCTTC.

The V call is TRBV19, the J call TRBJ1-5; 9 bases fit TRBD1. The germline CDR1 and CDR2 sequences are LNHDA and SQIVND (reference sequence). CDR3 length: 16 amino acids. V was pared by 6 bases and J by 0 bases, with 6 bases of the junction left unmatched. CDR3 sequence reads: CASSPGQGYSNQPQHF. The CDR3 DNA sequence: TGTGCCAGTAGCCCGGGACAGGGATATAGCAATCAGCCCCAGCATTTT.

The rearrangement joins TRBV5-5 to TRBJ2-7; TRBD1 or TRBD2 may be the D gene (5 bases each). Germline values: CDR1 SGHKS, CDR2 YYEKEE (reference sequence). Trimming shortened V by 5 bases and J by 0 bases, and 12 bases separated the two germline ends. CDR3 length: 14 amino acids. The CDR3 sequence is CASSQNGGSYEQYF. The CDR3 bases are TGTGCCAGCAGTCAAAATGGGGGCTCCTACGAGCAGTACTTC.

The CDR3 loop is CASSTAGTDPSYEQYF. The CDR3 nucleotides are TGTGCCAGCAGCACCGCCGGGACAGATCCTTCCTACGAGCAGTACTTC. This rearrangement joins TRBV7-8 to TRBJ2-7; 7 nucleotides line up with TRBD1. The CDR3 is 16 amino acids. CDR1 is SGHVS, CDR2 FQNEAQ, per germline. Trimming at V came to 5 bases and at J to 1 base, leaving 11 bases not matched to a gene. The full variable domain, in which reference TRBV7-8 and TRBJ2-7 provide the parts outside the CDR3, is GAGVSQSPRYKVAKRGQDVALRCDPISGHVSLFWYQQALGQGPEFLTYFQNEAQLDKSGLPSDRFFAERPEGSVSTLKIQRTQQEDSAVYLCASSTAGTDPSYEQYFGPGTRLTVT.

The chain is built from TRBV18 and TRBJ2-7; 10 nucleotides match TRBD2. The J segment lost 3 bases and the V segment lost 3 bases, leaving 11 bases of the junction unmatched. Germline CDR1 is KGHSH and CDR2 is LQKENI. The CDR3 has 17 amino acids. CDR3 DNA sequence: TGTGCCAGCTCACCGTGGGTCCTAGCGGGGGAATTCTACGAGCAGTACTTC. It is translated as CASSPWVLAGEFYEQYF.

The chain employs TRBV15 and TRBJ1-4, with 9 bases aligning to TRBD1. The CDR3 has 15 amino acids. Losses at the gene ends were 2 bases for V and 8 bases for J; bases not matched to a gene: 6. The germline V gene has CDR1 LNHNV and CDR2 YYDKDF (reference sequence). DNA of the CDR3: TGTGCCACCAGCAGAAAGGGACAGGGTGGGGAAAAACTGTTTTTT. Encoded protein: CATSRKGQGGEKLFF.

The table lists this clone with a count of one. The chain links TRBV28 to TRBJ1-3; no clear D gene. The V and J ends lost 3 bases and 2 bases respectively, with 11 bases between them. Germline V gene sequence: CDR1 MDHEN, CDR2 SYDVKM. This CDR3 has 15 residues. The CDR3 coding sequence is TGTGCCAGCAGTTTGAGGGTGGTGGCTGGAAACACCATATATTTT. Its protein is CASSLRVVAGNTIYF.